This T cell receptor (beta chain) stems from a study of T cells in Graves' hyperthyroidism and ophthalmopathy. Amplification of TCR beta CDR3 regions used RNA as the template. HTBI primers were the set used in a first-round RT-PCR of the TCR CDR3. TCRdb used MiXCR to reprocess the multiplex PCR reads, holding one entry per CDR3 protein. The table records hundreds of thousands of distinct CDR3 sequences, roughly 50% of them present only once. This clonotype has ten or more counts. V was cut by 5 bases and J by 0 bases, with 8 bases left in between. Germline CDR1 reads MGHDK; CDR2 reads SYGVNS. The CDR3 loop spans 14 amino acids. Not enrolled were patients with uncontrolled infection, other autoimmune disease, pregnancy or lactation.

This sequence originates from a woman younger than 30 with Graves' hyperthyroidism. The chain recombines TRBV25-1 with TRBJ1-3; D remains unclear. Sequencing used peripheral blood or thyroid tissue (not recorded which). This chain's CDR3 is CASSPPDSGNTIYF. The CDR3, as DNA: TGTGCCAGCAGTCCACCGGACTCTGGAAACACCATATATTTT.